These T cell receptor beta chains were read from a single sample in a study of early T cells in non-severe SARS-CoV-2 infection. Using its own MiXCR run on the 5' RACE reads, TCRdb lists one record per CDR3 protein. Of about 60,000 distinct CDR3 sequences listed, around 13% are singletons. Material for sequencing was whole blood. These receptors all come from an adult who was a healthcare worker with PCR-confirmed SARS-CoV-2 infection or an uninfected control (not recorded which). Both conserved end residues are part of each CDR3. For some rows the clone size is stated as once, few or many, or as a class when expanded; others skip it.

abundance: many
v_gene: TRBV28
CDR3aa: CASSSLQTTGGDFTGELFF

abundance: NA
v_gene: TRBV13
CDR3aa: CASSFQRGSEAFF

abundance: few
v_gene: TRBV7-9
CDR3aa: CASSHTGTLETEAFF

abundance: NA
v_gene: TRBV29-1
CDR3aa: CSVVAGDGSEAFF

abundance: NA
v_gene: TRBV15
CDR3aa: CATRMRSEAFF

abundance: many
v_gene: TRBV9
CDR3aa: CASSVGGGSYGYTF

abundance: NA
v_gene: TRBV2
CDR3aa: CASSREGSYNEQFF

abundance: few
v_gene: TRBV21-1
CDR3aa: CASSKARAYGYTF

abundance: few
v_gene: TRBV28
CDR3aa: CASSFIGSLGEQFF

abundance: few
v_gene: TRBV29-1
CDR3aa: CSVDRPGQGYNEQFF

abundance: NA
v_gene: TRBV7-2
CDR3aa: CASSYFYGYTF

abundance: many
v_gene: TRBV3-1
CDR3aa: CASSQEGNYGYTF

abundance: few
v_gene: TRBV2
CDR3aa: CASMYRTQADTQYF

abundance: NA
v_gene: TRBV14
CDR3aa: CASSPPTPGHPSGYTF

abundance: many
v_gene: TRBV7-9
CDR3aa: CASSLPLGLAGYYEQYF

abundance: medium-sized
v_gene: TRBV28
CDR3aa: CASMSGRRELFF

abundance: NA
v_gene: TRBV12-3/TRBV12-4
CDR3aa: CASSLFRRDRVLSPLHF

abundance: many
v_gene: TRBV6-6
CDR3aa: CASSSGGEYNSPLHF

abundance: NA
v_gene: TRBV11-2
CDR3aa: CASSLDGGATDTQYF

abundance: many
v_gene: TRBV7-8
CDR3aa: CASSSPYTNEQFF

abundance: NA
v_gene: TRBV5-1
CDR3aa: CASSLKWRYEQYF

abundance: many
v_gene: TRBV11-2
CDR3aa: CASSFPQGGTEAFF

abundance: many
v_gene: TRBV28
CDR3aa: CASSFNLAGANNEQFF

abundance: few
v_gene: TRBV6-5
CDR3aa: CASRALDSYNEQFF

abundance: NA
v_gene: TRBV7-2
CDR3aa: CASSPMIQETQYF

abundance: many
v_gene: TRBV12-3/TRBV12-4
CDR3aa: CASSTSGTQGPYF

abundance: many
v_gene: TRBV30
CDR3aa: CAWSRMGGNQPQHF

abundance: few
v_gene: TRBV20-1
CDR3aa: CSARTPAGVAGRGEQFF

abundance: NA
v_gene: TRBV6-1
CDR3aa: CASSADRSTGELFF

abundance: few
v_gene: TRBV28
CDR3aa: CASSLGAGGPVEQYF

abundance: few
v_gene: TRBV29-1
CDR3aa: CSVRVAGFADTQYF

abundance: many
v_gene: TRBV18
CDR3aa: CASSRLRDGQPQHF

abundance: NA
v_gene: TRBV7-2
CDR3aa: CASSVQGGNTGELFF

abundance: many
v_gene: TRBV12-3/TRBV12-4
CDR3aa: CASTLPGTPEQYF

abundance: many
v_gene: TRBV20-1
CDR3aa: CSVNRGGGYTF

abundance: NA
v_gene: TRBV18
CDR3aa: CASSPVVDRDQPQHF

abundance: few
v_gene: TRBV18
CDR3aa: CASSQTGGRYGYTF

abundance: many
v_gene: TRBV29-1
CDR3aa: CSVRGGGWPNYGYTF

abundance: NA
v_gene: TRBV24-1
CDR3aa: CATSEGAGYEQYF

abundance: many
v_gene: TRBV4-3
CDR3aa: CASSQAGGEAFF

abundance: many
v_gene: TRBV6-1
CDR3aa: CAIAVIGTTYEQYF

abundance: NA
v_gene: TRBV12-3/TRBV12-4
CDR3aa: CASSRLRSGKTSYNEQFF

abundance: NA
v_gene: TRBV18
CDR3aa: CASSPGALSSYNEQFF

abundance: NA
v_gene: TRBV4-1
CDR3aa: CASSTGQNYGYTF

abundance: NA
v_gene: TRBV7-2
CDR3aa: CASSPPGGRFSDTQYF

abundance: few
v_gene: TRBV29-1
CDR3aa: CSVEGSGSTEAFF

abundance: few
v_gene: TRBV30
CDR3aa: CAWSPRTGENQPQHF

abundance: few
v_gene: TRBV2
CDR3aa: CAAGQWSYEQYF

abundance: many
v_gene: TRBV5-1
CDR3aa: CASSLYGTSGPYTDTQYF

abundance: few
v_gene: TRBV19
CDR3aa: CASSASPGGTGNTGELFF